These 5 T cell receptor beta chains share one sample of origin, sequenced in a study of cytomegalovirus exposure and HLA in healthy donors. The primer mix had 60 Vbeta and 13 Jbeta primers. Generated by immunoSEQ multiplex PCR, the TCRdb table keeps only in-frame clones and is missing some. Among about 190,000 clones listed, around 85% were seen once. Sample: PBMCs. The receptors were gathered from a young man in good health and CMV-seronegative.

The genes are TRBV7-9 and TRBJ2-5, with 9 positions matching TRBD2. This CDR3 has 15 amino acids. Germline CDR1 and CDR2: SEHNR and FQNEAQ (reference sequence). Trimming took 3 bases from V and 11 from J; bases not matched to a gene: 13. For the CDR3, the DNA is TGTGCCAGCAGCTTTCCGGCGGGAGGGCCAGGGGAGCAGTACTTC. This encodes CASSFPAGGPGEQYF.

The chain links TRBV10-2 to TRBJ1-4; TRBD1 matches 9 bases. J lost 12 bases, V lost 8 bases, and 10 bases had no gene match. The CDR3 extends over 13 amino acids. Germline V lookup: CDR1 WSHSY, CDR2 SAAADI. CDR3 DNA sequence: TGCGCCAGCTGCCGGGACAGGGTCTCTCAACTGTTTTTT. Protein product: CASCRDRVSQLFF.

This chain connects TRBV10-3 to TRBJ2-7, with TRBD1 matching over 9 bases. Germline CDR1 is ENHRY and CDR2 is SYGVKD. J lost 4 bases, V lost 4 bases, and 23 bases had no gene match. CDR3 length: 20 amino acids. The CDR3 DNA sequence: TGTGCCATCAGTGGAGTGTCTATACGGGGCGGGACAGGGAACCCTTACGAGCAGTACTTC. Its protein is CAISGVSIRGGTGNPYEQYF.

The chain carries TRBV10-3 and TRBJ1-4, with 7 bases identical to TRBD1. The CDR3 spans 17 residues. CDR1 is ENHRY and CDR2 is SYGVKD in the germline V gene. V dropped 3 bases and J dropped 0; count of bases not matched to a gene: 7. CDR3 sequence reads: CAISDGGQGATNEKLFF. CDR3 sequence (DNA): TGTGCCATCAGTGACGGAGGGCAGGGGGCAACTAATGAAAAACTGTTTTTT.

The chain recombines TRBV4-2 with TRBJ2-5, with 7 nucleotides matching TRBD2. This CDR3 is 15 amino acids long. The germline CDR1 and CDR2 sequences are LGHNA and YNFKEQ. J gave up 7 bases and V 4 bases, and 12 bases lay outside the gene matches. The CDR3 loop reads CASSRSLVGGGTQYF. CDR3 DNA: TGTGCCAGCAGCCGCTCACTAGTTGGGGGGGGGACCCAGTACTTC.